This T cell receptor (beta chain) originates from a study of cytomegalovirus exposure and HLA in healthy donors. Assay used: immunoSEQ multiplex PCR; TCRdb lists only in-frame clones, some missing. The sample has about 330,000 clones; around 86% are singletons. Germline V gene sequence: CDR1 SGHNT, CDR2 YYREEE (reference sequence). This CDR3 spans 14 amino acids. The V and J ends lost 1 base and 8 bases, in that order; junction bases with no gene match: 6. The sample comprised PBMCs. The receptor was isolated from a woman aged 18-29 years in good health and CMV-seronegative. The gene calls are TRBV5-4 and TRBJ2-1, with 7 bases aligning to TRBD1. The CDR3 spells CASSLSEGAHEQFF. Written as DNA, the CDR3 is TGTGCCAGCAGCTTGTCTGAGGGGGCCCATGAGCAGTTCTTC.